Sequencing of this T cell receptor (beta chain) was carried out in a study of blood T cells in healthy people across ages. For this clonotype: Its antigen is not known.

Sample-barcoded 5' priming and a J-beta primer mix drove a second PCR of roughly 6 to 12 cycles. Each CDR3 protein is one row after TCRdb ran MiXCR on the 5' RACE reads. Counted here are over 1,500,000 distinct CDR3 sequences, 49% occurring once; the ten biggest clones make up 2.1%. Study-wide points: While age rose, TCR beta diversity per million T cells dropped in a roughly linear way. The percentage of naive T cells correlated strongly with TCR beta diversity.

The receptor comes from a woman aged 35 to 49 in good health. The sample was blood.

The CDR3 spells CSATGGCEAFF. For the CDR3, the DNA is TGCAGCGCTACAGGGGGCTGTGAAGCTTTCTTT. The gene calls are TRBV29-1 and TRBJ1-1; 9 nucleotides line up with TRBD1. Per the germline V gene, CDR1 is SQVTM and CDR2 is ANQGSEA. The CDR3 covers 11 residues. The V and J ends lost 7 bases and 7 bases, in that order; junction bases with no gene match: 4.